The following is a TCR beta chain sequence with its context. Its antigen is as yet unknown. Vbeta (60) and Jbeta (13) primers were used in the PCR. Study processing details: Unique TCR beta chains totaled some 88 million in a later count, with approximately 11 million of them shared. The table came from immunoSEQ multiplex PCR; TCRdb's copy has only in-frame clones and leaves some out. That table furnishes V, J and clone size, whereas the DNA furnished D and trimming. The table has some 150,000 clones, around four fifths seen once. The data were obtained in a study of cytomegalovirus exposure and HLA in healthy donors. General observations from the study: Cytomegalovirus association was assigned to around 150 TCR beta chains. A cluster of highly shared sequence variants was likely a sequencing artifact.

The sample consisted of PBMCs. The sequence was collected from a female donor in good health and CMV-seronegative.

The CDR3 loop is CASSLRVYEQYF. CDR3 bases: TGTGCCAGCAGCTTGAGAGTATACGAGCAGTACTTC. The chain employs TRBV5-6 and TRBJ2-7; D gene uncertain. Deletions cut 1 base from V and 4 bases from J, with 6 bases between. CDR3 length: 12 amino acids. Germline CDR1 SGHDT, CDR2 YYEEEE. Full variable domain (remainder filled in from reference TRBV5-6 and TRBJ2-7): DAGVTQSPTHLIKTRGQQVTLRCSPKSGHDTVSWYQQALGQGPQFIFQYYEEEERQRGNFPDRFSGHQFPNYSSELNVNALLLGDSALYLCASSLRVYEQYFGPGTRLTVT.